The entry that follows covers one T cell receptor (beta chain) sequence. The germline V gene has CDR1 SGDLS and CDR2 YYNGEE. V lost 3 bases to trimming and J lost 0 bases; unmatched junction nucleotides: 3. The CDR3 is made up of 15 amino acids. Profiled with immunoSEQ multiplex PCR; TCRdb holds only in-frame clones, not every one. Among some 68,000 clones listed, roughly 96% were seen once. The data are from a study of cytomegalovirus exposure and HLA in healthy donors. In the study overall: The 120 validation repertoires used the same platform as the roughly 700 first-cohort repertoires (as reported by a later analysis).

The TCR sequence derives from a man younger than 35 in good health and CMV-seronegative. J is TRBJ1-1 and V is TRBV9, with 9 positions matching TRBD1. Sequenced material: PBMCs. The CDR3 is CASSGRDRVNTEAFF. Here the CDR3 DNA reads TGTGCCAGCAGCGGCAGGGACAGGGTGAACACTGAAGCTTTCTTT.